Listed below are T cell receptor beta chains from one sample, sequenced in a study of read filtering for tumor transcriptome and immune sequencing. TCRdb passed the reads through MiXCR, listing each CDR3 protein once. The sample lists about 38,000 distinct CDR3 sequences; around 15% were seen once. Sequenced sample: a population of CD138-negative cells sorted from bone marrow. These receptor sequences come from a donor aged 40 or older with multiple myeloma. CDR3s include the opening cysteine and the closing phenylalanine or tryptophan. The order of the fields is clone size, V gene, J gene, D gene, CDR3 DNA, CDR3 protein. The D gene is left open where the match is weak. Expanded clones are given a class, and other clones once, few, many or no size at all.

few	TRBV7-2	TRBJ2-7	-	TGTGCCAGCAGCCGGCGGGACAACTCCTACGAGCAGTACTTC	CASSRRDNSYEQYF
-	TRBV7-2	TRBJ2-7	-	TGTGCCAGCAGCTTGGGGCAGGGCCGGAGAGACAAGCAGTGCTTC	CASSLGQGRRDKQCF
few	TRBV7-9	TRBJ1-1	-	TGTGCCAGCAGCTCGGGTGGCCGCTCAATGAACACTGAAGCTTTCTTT	CASSSGGRSMNTEAFF
few	TRBV15	TRBJ1-1	-	TGTGCCACCAGCCGTATGCCCGGGAACACTGAAGCTTTCTTT	CATSRMPGNTEAFF
many	TRBV5-8	TRBJ1-5	TRBD1	TGTGCCAGCAGCTTGGAGGGGGCGCTGAGCAATCAGCCCCAGCATTTT	CASSLEGALSNQPQHF
-	TRBV5-1	TRBJ2-2	-	TGCGCCAGCACCTTGGTAGGCGGAGACACCGGGGAGCTGTTTTTT	CASTLVGGDTGELFF
many	TRBV7-3	TRBJ1-2	-	TGTGCCAGCAGCTCAGATGGGCCCGAGATGGGCTACACCTTC	CASSSDGPEMGYTF
few	TRBV11-2	TRBJ1-6	TRBD1	TGTGCCAGCAGTGCCGGGACAGACGGCGATTCACCCCTCCACTTT	CASSAGTDGDSPLHF
many	TRBV30	TRBJ1-2	TRBD1	TGTGCCTGGAGGAACACAGGGGTTTATGGCTACACCTTC	CAWRNTGVYGYTF
many	TRBV6-5	TRBJ1-1	-	TGTGCCAGCAGCGGAAGGTGGACTGAAGCTTTCTTT	CASSGRWTEAFF
few	TRBV12-3/TRBV12-4	TRBJ1-2	TRBD1	TGTGCCAGCACCTCAGCTCAAGGGACAGGTGACTATGGCTACACCTTC	CASTSAQGTGDYGYTF
-	TRBV7-2	TRBJ2-5	-	TGTGCCAGCAGCTCATCGCTTAAGGGGGAGACCCAGTACTTC	CASSSSLKGETQYF
many	TRBV7-9	TRBJ1-5	-	TGTGCCAGCAGCTTAGGATATGCAAATCAGCCCCAGCATTTT	CASSLGYANQPQHF
many	TRBV7-9	TRBJ2-2	-	TGTGCCAGCAGCTTCCTAATGCCCGCCGGGGAGCTGTTTTTT	CASSFLMPAGELFF
many	TRBV4-1	TRBJ2-1	-	TGCGCCAGCAGCCCCCTATTGGGCAATGAGCAGTTCTTC	CASSPLLGNEQFF
-	TRBV28	TRBJ1-3	-	TGTGCCAGCAGTTCACCTGGAAACACCATATATTTT	CASSSPGNTIYF
few	TRBV20-1	TRBJ1-5	-	TGCAGCCTACAACGGGGCAATCAGCCCCAGCATTTT	CSLQRGNQPQHF
-	TRBV7-2	TRBJ2-2	-	TGTGCCAGCAGCTTAGCTTCCGGACAATCCGGGGAGCTGTTTTTT	CASSLASGQSGELFF